This T cell receptor beta chain is drawn from a study of response to subunit inactivated influenza vaccine. Germline CDR1 reads MNHEY; CDR2 reads SMNVEV (reference sequence). The CDR3 sequence is 15 residues long. Trimming took 3 bases from V and 0 from J, leaving 10 bases between them. TCRdb fed the RT-PCR reads into MiXCR, producing one record per CDR3 protein. The sample lists more than 400,000 distinct CDR3 sequences; 11% were seen once. Here the sequenced sample was PBMCs from blood, taken 45 days after vaccination. The receptor was derived from a man aged 50 to 60 who received an inactivated influenza vaccine. V and J are TRBV27 and TRBJ2-3, with D perhaps TRBD1 or TRBD2 (5 bases each). CDR3 loop: CASSFLGESTDTQYF. CDR3 nucleotide sequence: TGTGCCAGCAGTTTTTTGGGGGAAAGCACAGATACGCAGTATTTT.